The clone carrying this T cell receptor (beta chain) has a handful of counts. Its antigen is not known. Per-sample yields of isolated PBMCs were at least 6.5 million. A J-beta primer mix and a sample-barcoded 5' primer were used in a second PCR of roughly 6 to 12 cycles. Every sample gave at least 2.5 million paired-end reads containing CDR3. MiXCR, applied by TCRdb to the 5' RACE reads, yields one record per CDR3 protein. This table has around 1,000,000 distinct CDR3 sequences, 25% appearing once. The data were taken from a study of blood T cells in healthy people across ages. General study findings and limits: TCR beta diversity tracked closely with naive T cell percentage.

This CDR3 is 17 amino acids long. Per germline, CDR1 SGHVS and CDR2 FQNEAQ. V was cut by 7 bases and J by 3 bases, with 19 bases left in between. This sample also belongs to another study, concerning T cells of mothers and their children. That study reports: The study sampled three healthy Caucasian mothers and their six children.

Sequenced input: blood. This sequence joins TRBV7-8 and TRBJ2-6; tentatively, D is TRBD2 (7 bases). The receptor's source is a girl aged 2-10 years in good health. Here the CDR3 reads CASNRWGGALGANVLTF. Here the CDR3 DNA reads TGTGCCAGCAACCGGTGGGGGGGGGCGCTTGGGGCCAACGTCCTGACTTTC. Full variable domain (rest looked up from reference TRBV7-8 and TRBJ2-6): GAGVSQSPRYKVAKRGQDVALRCDPISGHVSLFWYQQALGQGPEFLTYFQNEAQLDKSGLPSDRFFAERPEGSVSTLKIQRTQQEDSAVYLCASNRWGGALGANVLTFGAGSRLTVL.